This TCR beta chain emerged from a study of OX40 agonist ivuxolimab in advanced cancers. Overall study: With ivuxolimab, an agonistic anti-OX40 (CD134) antibody, patients were treated. Study-level points and caveats: Also present in some nonresponders was a low level of normalized T-cell clonal expansion. In the expanded peripheral T cells, antigen specificity was never determined. Doses of 0.1 to 3.0 mg/kg were accompanied by clonal expansion of CD4+ and CD8+ blood T cells by week 6.

Note on this clone: Antigen unknown.

The V segment lost 5 bases and the J segment 4 bases; nucleotides outside the gene matches: 3. This CDR3 contains 13 residues. The V gene's germline CDR1 is SEHNR and CDR2 FQNEAQ (reference sequence). TCRdb keeps only in-frame clones here, not all; method: immunoSEQ multiplex PCR. The sample holds 25,000 to 30,000 clones; roughly 80% are singletons and the top ten take 10% to 15%. This sample comprised CD4+ or CD8+ T cells sorted from blood, obtained in a trial of the OX40 agonist ivuxolimab. The chain employs TRBV7-9 and TRBJ1-2, with TRBD1 identical over 8 bases. The source of this sequence is an adult with an advanced solid tumor such as melanoma, head and neck, liver or kidney cancer. The CDR3 reads CASSPGGGYGYTF. CDR3 bases: TGTGCCAGCAGCCCAGGGGGCGGCTATGGCTACACCTTC.